Given below is one T cell receptor beta chain in context. Its specificity is unknown. The data stem from a study of post-analysis software for immune sequencing data. Overall study context: The courses of disease that were included comprised relapsing-remitting, secondary progressive and progressive-relapsing multiple sclerosis.

Germline CDR1 and CDR2: MGHRA and YSYEKL. This CDR3 has 14 amino acids. Trimming stripped 4 bases from V and 13 bases from J, with 20 bases between. Each TCR beta cDNA library carried unique molecular identifiers. TCRdb reprocessed the PCR reads with MiXCR, giving one entry per CDR3 protein. Of roughly 400,000 distinct CDR3 sequences in the sample, 30% to 40% were seen once. Whole-study findings and limits: F measure clustering grouped samples strongly by preparation batch. Controls showed lower frequencies than patients for roughly 5 TRBV segments, and TRBV5-6, TRBV5-1 and TRBV20-1 were among these.

The chain is built from TRBV4-1 and TRBJ2-1; a weak D match, TRBD2 (6 bases). The TCR sequence derives from a girl under 10 years old with multiple sclerosis. Sequenced input: blood. This chain's CDR3 is CASSLQEQGGTQFF. The CDR3, as DNA: TGCGCCAGCAGCCTTCAGGAGCAAGGAGGGACCCAGTTCTTC.